The 24 T cell receptor beta chains in this list originate from one sample, sequenced in a study of Tregs in tolerant kidney transplant recipients (dated by TCRdb to about 2019). The library came from the immunoSEQ multiplex PCR assay. TCRdb provides this immuneACCESS table in a form limited to in-frame rearrangements. Some clones are lacking; in checked studies, under half of them reflect an unresolved V gene, and why the rest are absent is not known. The sample includes over 60,000 clones, with 84% observed a single time. Approximately 4.8% of the sample comes from the top ten. Sequenced input: CD4+ T cells from blood. Source of these receptors: a human donor in good health.

The rearrangement links TRBV30 to TRBJ1-5, with D possibly matching TRBD1 (6 bases). The V gene lost 3 bases and the J gene lost 6 bases, with 12 bases spanning the gap. This CDR3 contains 13 residues. The V gene's germline CDR1 is GTSNPN and CDR2 SVGIG (reference sequence). The CDR3: CAWSLTGSQPQHF. CDR3 in DNA: TGTGCCTGGAGCTTGACAGGTAGTCAGCCCCAGCATTTT.

The sample holds one count of this clone. The chain combines TRBV4-3 with TRBJ1-2; D gene ambiguous. Germline assignment: CDR1 LGHNA and CDR2 YSLEER. The V and J ends lost 4 bases and 6 bases respectively, with 15 bases between them. The CDR3 totals 14 residues. CDR3 sequence: CASSPELGKNGYTF. Written as DNA, the CDR3 is TGCGCCAGCAGCCCGGAGTTGGGGAAGAATGGCTACACCTTC.

The chain employs TRBV6-5 and TRBJ1-1; D remains ambiguous. The CDR3 has 15 residues. CDR1 MNHEY and CDR2 SVGAGI come from the germline V gene. V was shortened by 2 bases and J by 1 base, with 11 bases between the two germline ends. CDR3 DNA sequence: TGTGCCAGCAGTTACGTTAGAGCAGGGAACACTGAAGCTTTCTTT. This gives the protein CASSYVRAGNTEAFF.

V is TRBV18 and J is TRBJ1-5; TRBD1 matches 10 bases. Trimming took 2 bases from V and 5 from J; bases not matched to a gene: 3. Germline values: CDR1 KGHSH, CDR2 LQKENI. There are 15 residues in the CDR3. CDR3 coding DNA: TGTGCCAGCTCACCATTCGGGACAGGGGATCAGCCCCAGCATTTT. Its translation: CASSPFGTGDQPQHF.

The chain joins TRBV11-1 to TRBJ1-1, with D uncertain. The CDR3 consists of 13 residues. Trimming left V 2 bases short and J 1 base short, with 5 bases between. Germline CDR1 is SGHAT and CDR2 is FQDESV (reference sequence). CDR3 sequence (DNA): TGTGCCAGCAGCTTAAACAAGAACACTGAAGCTTTCTTT. It encodes CASSLNKNTEAFF. The whole variable domain, remainder taken from reference TRBV11-1 and TRBJ1-1, is EAEVAQSPRYKITEKSQAVAFWCDPISGHATLYWYRQILGQGPELLVQFQDESVVDDSQLPKDRFSAERLKGVDSTLKIQPAELGDSAMYLCASSLNKNTEAFFGQGTRLTVV.

The chain has TRBV6-6 and TRBJ2-7; 12 bases are a match to TRBD2. The CDR3 totals 14 residues. The V gene's germline CDR1 is MNHNY and CDR2 SVGAGI (reference sequence). The V segment lost 8 bases and the J segment 5 bases; nucleotides outside the gene matches: 7. The CDR3 reads CASQRLAGVHEQYF. Written as DNA, the CDR3 is TGTGCCAGCCAAAGACTAGCGGGAGTTCACGAGCAGTACTTC.

The chain is built from TRBV7-3 and TRBJ1-1, with D unclear. Germline V gene sequence: CDR1 SGHTA, CDR2 FQGTGA. The CDR3 contains 16 residues. V lost 5 bases and J lost 3, with 19 bases in between. The CDR3 DNA reads TGTGCCAGCAGCCCAGGCTTGGTCGGACGGTACACTGAAGCTTTCTTT. It codes for CASSPGLVGRYTEAFF.

This sequence joins TRBV9 and TRBJ2-1, with D maybe TRBD1 (5 bases). The CDR3 consists of 15 residues. CDR1 and CDR2 (germline): SGDLS, YYNGEE. V lost 0 bases and J 1 base, leaving 8 bases between the germline ends. CDR3 loop: CASSVDAGSYNEQFF. CDR3 coding DNA: TGTGCCAGCAGCGTAGACGCAGGGTCCTACAATGAGCAGTTCTTC.

The gene calls are TRBV30 and TRBJ2-7; 9 bases match TRBD1. The CDR3 extends over 15 amino acids. Trimming at V came to 3 bases and at J to 4 bases, leaving 10 bases not matched to a gene. Germline-derived CDR1 and CDR2 are GTSNPN and SVGIG (reference sequence). The CDR3 sequence is CAWSVGTGIVYEQYF. For the CDR3, the DNA is TGTGCCTGGAGCGTCGGGACAGGGATAGTTTACGAGCAGTACTTC.

The chain joins TRBV11-2 to TRBJ1-1, with a possible D match to TRBD1 (5 bases). Germline V gene sequence: CDR1 SGHAT, CDR2 FQNNGV. V lost 5 bases to trimming and J lost 0 bases, with 7 bases between them. The CDR3 loop spans 13 amino acids. As DNA, the CDR3 is TGTGCCAGCAGCCCGACAGTGAACACTGAAGCTTTCTTT. Translating gives CASSPTVNTEAFF.

The chain employs TRBV5-5 and TRBJ2-4; 12 positions agree with TRBD1. CDR1 is SGHKS and CDR2 is YYEKEE in the germline V gene (reference sequence). The CDR3 spans 16 residues. Germline trimming cut 4 bases from V and 6 bases from J; bases unmatched to any gene: 8. DNA for the CDR3: TGTGCCAGCAGCCCACCGGGACAGGGGGCAGGAAACATTCAGTACTTC. It codes for CASSPPGQGAGNIQYF.

This chain joins TRBV25-1 and TRBJ1-6, with D possibly TRBD1 on 5 matching bases. The CDR3 is 15 amino acids. Looked up from germline, CDR1 is MGHDK and CDR2 is SYGVNS. V lost 1 base and J 4 bases, leaving 8 bases between the germline ends. The CDR3 DNA reads as TGTGCCAGCAGTGAATGGGACCATTATAATTCACCCCTCCACTTT. This gives the protein CASSEWDHYNSPLHF.

The V gene is TRBV4-1, the J gene TRBJ2-3; 9 bases agree with TRBD2. The CDR3 has 17 amino acids. Trimming removed 3 bases from V and 5 bases from J; junction bases left unmatched: 12. Germline-derived CDR1 and CDR2 are MGHRA and YSYEKL. CDR3 bases: TGCGCCAGCAGCCACGGGCGGGGGGGCGTGGTGATAGATACGCAGTATTTT. Protein sequence: CASSHGRGGVVIDTQYF.

The chain links TRBV4-3 to TRBJ2-7; the match to TRBD2 covers 8 bases. V dropped 0 bases and J dropped 6; count of bases not matched to a gene: 7. CDR1 LGHNA and CDR2 YSLEER come from the germline V gene. CDR3 size: 15 residues. The chain's CDR3 is CASSQDHSGGREQYF. The CDR3 nucleotides read TGCGCCAGCAGCCAAGATCATTCGGGGGGGCGCGAGCAGTACTTC.

The genes are TRBV2 and TRBJ2-1, with 11 bases matching TRBD2. J was trimmed by 7 bases and V by 4 bases; bases with no gene match: 3. The CDR3 sequence is 14 residues long. Germline V gene sequence: CDR1 SNHLY, CDR2 FYNNEI. This CDR3 is CASSGVAGGNEQFF. CDR3 in DNA: TGTGCCAGCAGTGGGGTAGCGGGAGGGAATGAGCAGTTCTTC.

The chain uses TRBV30 and TRBJ2-1; unclear D gene. The CDR3 is 14 amino acids. Germline values: CDR1 GTSNPN, CDR2 SVGIG (reference sequence). Trimming took off 4 bases at V and 7 bases at J, with 17 bases between the two ends. The CDR3 DNA reads as TGTGCCTGGACCAGAGGTCCGACGACAAATGAGCAGTTCTTC. It encodes CAWTRGPTTNEQFF.

This clone was detected only a few times. The chain uses TRBV11-2 and TRBJ2-7; 7 bases line up with TRBD2. The CDR3 loop spans 13 amino acids. Trimming removed 0 bases from V and 9 bases from J; junction bases left unmatched: 5. The germline CDR1 and CDR2 sequences are SGHAT and FQNNGV. CDR3 sequence (DNA): TGTGCCAGCAGCTTAGAGTCTGCTAGCGGGCAGTACTTC. Its protein product is CASSLESASGQYF.

CDR3: CASSLVGGQGEAFF. The CDR3 region has the DNA TGTGCCAGCAGCTTAGTAGGGGGACAGGGTGAAGCTTTCTTT. V gene TRBV7-2 combines with J gene TRBJ1-1; 9 bases agree with TRBD1. CDR3 length: 14 residues. The germline V gene encodes CDR1 SGHTA and CDR2 FQGNSA. Germline trimming cut 1 base from V and 7 bases from J; bases unmatched to any gene: 4.

This clone has a single count. The gene calls are TRBV19 and TRBJ2-2; D possibly matches TRBD1 or TRBD2 (5 bases each). V lost 8 bases, J lost 4 bases, and 14 bases lay in between. Germline CDR1 is LNHDA and CDR2 is SQIVND (reference sequence). CDR3 length: 14 amino acids. The CDR3 reads CASRDVGRTGELFF. CDR3 DNA: TGTGCCAGTCGGGACGTGGGACGCACCGGGGAGCTGTTTTTT.

The chain recombines TRBV5-8 with TRBJ1-1; D gene uncertain. The V end lost 0 bases, the J end lost 2 bases, and 11 bases lay between the germline ends. This CDR3 region has 15 residues. Germline assignment: CDR1 SGHTS and CDR2 YDEGEE. The CDR3 reads CASSLEVEGNTEAFF. Written as DNA, the CDR3 is TGTGCCAGCAGCTTGGAGGTGGAGGGTAACACTGAAGCTTTCTTT.

This chain connects TRBV5-1 to TRBJ1-1; maybe TRBD1 (5 bases). There are 14 residues in the CDR3. Germline lookup yields CDR1 SGHRS and CDR2 YFSETQ. Trimming removed 0 bases at V and 4 bases at J, with 10 bases between. The CDR3 region is CASSLDRGGTEAFF. CDR3 nucleotide sequence: TGCGCCAGCAGCTTGGATCGCGGGGGCACTGAAGCTTTCTTT.

This chain joins TRBV4-3 and TRBJ2-1; 7 bases match TRBD2. This CDR3 comprises 16 residues. V trimming: 0 bases; J trimming: 8 bases; junction bases outside the gene matches: 10. Germline values: CDR1 LGHNA, CDR2 YSLEER. The CDR3 sequence is CASSQDGGGRIYEQFF. CDR3 nucleotide sequence: TGCGCCAGCAGCCAAGATGGGGGAGGGAGAATCTATGAGCAGTTCTTC.

The chain recombines TRBV19 with TRBJ2-7, with D possibly matching TRBD1 (5 bases). The V gene's germline CDR1 is LNHDA and CDR2 SQIVND (reference sequence). Trimming removed 8 bases from V and 3 bases from J, with 14 bases in between. This CDR3 is 13 amino acids long. CDR3 coding DNA: TGTGCCAGTTCAGGGCAAGTTGACTACGAGCAGTACTTC. As protein: CASSGQVDYEQYF.

The chain employs TRBV5-1 and TRBJ1-2, with D uncertain. Trimming cost V 2 bases and J 6 bases, with 11 bases left between them. The CDR3 covers 13 residues. Germline assignment: CDR1 SGHRS and CDR2 YFSETQ. In nucleotides, the CDR3 is TGCGCCAGCAGCTTAGACATATTTGATGGCTACACCTTC. Translated, it gives CASSLDIFDGYTF.